This TCR beta chain is drawn from a study of T cells in Graves' hyperthyroidism and ophthalmopathy. Study-wide background: Peripheral blood specimens were obtained at initial diagnosis, prior to any treatment.

Study-wide findings and caveats: Stable hyperthyroidism was told apart from ophthalmopathy by a model built on 13 V-J features.

With V trimmed by 5 bases and J by 3 bases, 2 bases remained unmatched. The CDR3 spans 12 residues. Per germline, CDR1 DFQATT and CDR2 SNEGSKA (reference sequence). Comment on this clonotype: As yet, its antigen is unknown.

TCR beta CDR3 regions were amplified from RNA. A set of HTBI primers served as the primers for a first-round RT-PCR of the TCR CDR3. TCRdb fed the multiplex PCR reads into MiXCR, producing one record per CDR3 protein. This table has about 270,000 distinct CDR3 sequences, about 20% appearing once. Ophthalmopathy in the patients scored at least 3 on Clinical Activity Score and at least 4 on NOSPECS grade, lasting under 3 months. Sequencing input: blood. The receptor comes from a man aged 30 to 39 with Graves' ophthalmopathy. The chain links TRBV20-1 to TRBJ2-7; 9 positions agree with TRBD1. CDR3 loop: CSAHRGRYEQYF. DNA for the CDR3: TGCAGTGCTCACAGGGGGCGCTACGAGCAGTACTTC.